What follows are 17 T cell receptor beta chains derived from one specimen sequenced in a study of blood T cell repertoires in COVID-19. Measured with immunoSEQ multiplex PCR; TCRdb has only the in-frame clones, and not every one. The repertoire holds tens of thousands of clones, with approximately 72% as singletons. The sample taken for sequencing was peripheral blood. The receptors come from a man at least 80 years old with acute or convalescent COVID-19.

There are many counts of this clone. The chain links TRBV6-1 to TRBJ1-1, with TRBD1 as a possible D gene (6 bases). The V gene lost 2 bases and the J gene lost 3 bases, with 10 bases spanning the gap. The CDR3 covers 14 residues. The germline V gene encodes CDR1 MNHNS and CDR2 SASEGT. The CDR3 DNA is TGTGCCAGCAGTGAACAGGGGAGGGACACTGAAGCTTTCTTT. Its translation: CASSEQGRDTEAFF.

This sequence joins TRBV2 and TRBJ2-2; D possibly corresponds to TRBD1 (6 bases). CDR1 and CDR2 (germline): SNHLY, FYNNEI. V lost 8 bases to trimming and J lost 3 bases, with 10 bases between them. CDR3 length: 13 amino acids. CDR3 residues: CASCRQDTGELFF. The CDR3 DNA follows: TGTGCCAGCTGCCGACAGGACACCGGGGAGCTGTTTTTT.

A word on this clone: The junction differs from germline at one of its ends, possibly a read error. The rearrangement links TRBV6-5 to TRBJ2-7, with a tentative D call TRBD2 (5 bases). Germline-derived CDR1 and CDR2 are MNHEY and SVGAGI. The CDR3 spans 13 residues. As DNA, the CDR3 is TGTGCCAGCAGCTGGGAGAAGTTCGACGAGCGGTACTTC. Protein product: CASSWEKFDERYF.

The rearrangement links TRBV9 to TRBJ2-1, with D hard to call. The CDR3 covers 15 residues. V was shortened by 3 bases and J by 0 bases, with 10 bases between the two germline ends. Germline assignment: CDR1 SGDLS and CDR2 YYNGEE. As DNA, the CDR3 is TGTGCCAGCAGCGGTGAAATGAGCTCCTACAATGAGCAGTTCTTC. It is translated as CASSGEMSSYNEQFF.

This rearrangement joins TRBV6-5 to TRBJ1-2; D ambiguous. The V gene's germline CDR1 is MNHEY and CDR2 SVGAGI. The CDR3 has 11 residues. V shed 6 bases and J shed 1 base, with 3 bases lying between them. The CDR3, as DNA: TGTGCCAGCAGACTTAACTATGGCTACACCTTC. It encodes CASRLNYGYTF.

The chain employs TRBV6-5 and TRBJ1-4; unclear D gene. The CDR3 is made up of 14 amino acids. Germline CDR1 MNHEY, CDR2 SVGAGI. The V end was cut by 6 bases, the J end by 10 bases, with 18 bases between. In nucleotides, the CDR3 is TGTGCCAGCAGCCTAAGCTTAAGGGAGACAAAACTGTTTTTT. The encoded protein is CASSLSLRETKLFF.

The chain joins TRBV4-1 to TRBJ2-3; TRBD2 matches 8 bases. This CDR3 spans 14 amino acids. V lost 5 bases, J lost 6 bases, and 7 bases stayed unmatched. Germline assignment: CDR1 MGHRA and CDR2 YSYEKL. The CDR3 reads CASSWTSSGDTQYF. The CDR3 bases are TGCGCCAGCAGCTGGACTAGCAGTGGGGATACGCAGTATTTT.

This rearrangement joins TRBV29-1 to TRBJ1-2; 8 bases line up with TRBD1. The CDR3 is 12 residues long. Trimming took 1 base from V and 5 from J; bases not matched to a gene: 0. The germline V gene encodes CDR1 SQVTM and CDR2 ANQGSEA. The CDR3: CSVEGQGYGYTF. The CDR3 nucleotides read TGCAGCGTTGAAGGACAGGGGTATGGCTACACCTTC.

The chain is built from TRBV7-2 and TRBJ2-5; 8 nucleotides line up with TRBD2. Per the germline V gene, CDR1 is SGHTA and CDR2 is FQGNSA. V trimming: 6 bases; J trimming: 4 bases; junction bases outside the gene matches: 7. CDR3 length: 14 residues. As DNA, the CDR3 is TGTGCCAGCAGAGTAGCGGGGCCCTTAGAGACCCAGTACTTC. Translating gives CASRVAGPLETQYF.

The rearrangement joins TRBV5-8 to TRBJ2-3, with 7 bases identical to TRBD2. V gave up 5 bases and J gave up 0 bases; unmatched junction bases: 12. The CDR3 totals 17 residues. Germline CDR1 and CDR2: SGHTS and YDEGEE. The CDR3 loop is CASSLAFGGSSTDTQYF. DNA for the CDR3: TGTGCCAGCAGTCTGGCGTTCGGGGGGTCAAGCACAGATACGCAGTATTTT.

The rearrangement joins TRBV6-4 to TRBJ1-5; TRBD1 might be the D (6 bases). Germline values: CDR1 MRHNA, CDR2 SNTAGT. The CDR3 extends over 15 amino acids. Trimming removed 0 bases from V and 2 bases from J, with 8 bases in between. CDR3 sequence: CASSDSAGGNQPQHF. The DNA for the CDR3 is TGTGCCAGCAGTGACTCCGCAGGGGGCAATCAGCCCCAGCATTTT.

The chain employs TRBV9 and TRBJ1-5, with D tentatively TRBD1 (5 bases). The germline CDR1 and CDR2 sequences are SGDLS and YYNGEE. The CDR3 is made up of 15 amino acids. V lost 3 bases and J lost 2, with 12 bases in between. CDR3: CASSGTGDRNQPQHF. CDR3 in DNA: TGTGCCAGCAGCGGAACGGGGGACCGCAATCAGCCCCAGCATTTT.

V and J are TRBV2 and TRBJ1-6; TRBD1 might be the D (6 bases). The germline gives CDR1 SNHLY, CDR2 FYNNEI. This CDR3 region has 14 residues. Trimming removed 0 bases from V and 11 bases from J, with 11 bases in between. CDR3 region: CASSEAGGAPPLHF. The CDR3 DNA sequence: TGTGCCAGCAGTGAAGCAGGGGGGGCCCCACCCCTCCACTTT.

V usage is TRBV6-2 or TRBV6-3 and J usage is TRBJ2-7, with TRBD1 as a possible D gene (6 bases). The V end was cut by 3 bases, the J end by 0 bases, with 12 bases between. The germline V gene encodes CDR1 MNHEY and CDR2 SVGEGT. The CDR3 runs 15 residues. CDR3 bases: TGTGCCAGCAGTTATCCCGGGACACGCTCCTACGAGCAGTACTTC. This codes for CASSYPGTRSYEQYF.

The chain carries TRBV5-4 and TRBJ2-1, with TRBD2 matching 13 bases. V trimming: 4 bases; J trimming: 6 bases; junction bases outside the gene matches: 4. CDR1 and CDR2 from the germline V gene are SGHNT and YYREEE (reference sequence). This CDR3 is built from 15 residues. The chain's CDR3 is CASSPTSGGINEQFF. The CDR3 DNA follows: TGTGCCAGCAGCCCGACTAGCGGGGGGATCAATGAGCAGTTCTTC.

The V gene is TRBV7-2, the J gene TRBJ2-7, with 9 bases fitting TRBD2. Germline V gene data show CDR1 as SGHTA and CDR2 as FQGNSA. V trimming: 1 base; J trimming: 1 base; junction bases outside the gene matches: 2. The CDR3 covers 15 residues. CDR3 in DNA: TGTGCCAGCAGCTTAGGCCTAGCGGGGTCCTACGAGCAGTACTTC. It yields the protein CASSLGLAGSYEQYF.

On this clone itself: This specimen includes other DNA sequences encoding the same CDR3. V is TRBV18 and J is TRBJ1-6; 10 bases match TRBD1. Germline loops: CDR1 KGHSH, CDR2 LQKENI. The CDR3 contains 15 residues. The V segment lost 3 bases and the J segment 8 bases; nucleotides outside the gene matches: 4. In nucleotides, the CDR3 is TGTGCCAGCTCACCCTCGGGGACAGGGGATTCACCCCTCCACTTT. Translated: CASSPSGTGDSPLHF.